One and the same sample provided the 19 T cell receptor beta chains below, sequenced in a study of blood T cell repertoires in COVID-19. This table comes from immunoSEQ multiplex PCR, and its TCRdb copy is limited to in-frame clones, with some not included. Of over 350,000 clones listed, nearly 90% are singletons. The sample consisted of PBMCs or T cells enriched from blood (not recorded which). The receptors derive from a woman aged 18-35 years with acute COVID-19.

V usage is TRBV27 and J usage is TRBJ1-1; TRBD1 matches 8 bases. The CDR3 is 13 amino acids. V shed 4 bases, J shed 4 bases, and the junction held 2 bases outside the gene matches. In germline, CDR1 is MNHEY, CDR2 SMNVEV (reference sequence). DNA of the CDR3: TGTGCCAGCAGTTCCACAGGGGGCACTGAAGCTTTCTTT. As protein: CASSSTGGTEAFF.

The CDR3 nucleotides read TGCAGCGTGCTCGGTACCGGGGAGCTGTTTTTT. Protein sequence: CSVLGTGELFF. The chain joins TRBV29-1 to TRBJ2-2; D is unclear. Per the germline V gene, CDR1 is SQVTM and CDR2 is ANQGSEA. V was shortened by 6 bases and J by 5 bases, with 7 bases between the two germline ends. The CDR3 loop spans 11 amino acids.

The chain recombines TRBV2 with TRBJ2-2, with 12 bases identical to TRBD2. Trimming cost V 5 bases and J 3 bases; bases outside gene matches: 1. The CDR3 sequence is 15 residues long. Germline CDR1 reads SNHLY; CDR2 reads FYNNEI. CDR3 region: CASSPSGRDTGELFF. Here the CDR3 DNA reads TGTGCCAGCAGTCCTAGCGGGAGGGACACCGGGGAGCTGTTTTTT.

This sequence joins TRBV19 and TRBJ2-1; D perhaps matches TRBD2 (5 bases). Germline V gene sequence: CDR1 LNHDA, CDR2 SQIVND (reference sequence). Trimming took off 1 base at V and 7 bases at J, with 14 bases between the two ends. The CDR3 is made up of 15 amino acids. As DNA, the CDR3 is TGTGCCAGTAGTATAGGGAGGTCGGGGTCGAATGAGCAGTTCTTC. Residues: CASSIGRSGSNEQFF.

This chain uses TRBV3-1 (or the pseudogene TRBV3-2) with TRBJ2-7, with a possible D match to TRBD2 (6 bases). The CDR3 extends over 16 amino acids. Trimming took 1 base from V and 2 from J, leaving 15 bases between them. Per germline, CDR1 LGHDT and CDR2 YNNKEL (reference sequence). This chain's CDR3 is CASSQAPRGSTYEQYF. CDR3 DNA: TGTGCCAGCAGCCAAGCGCCGCGGGGATCAACCTACGAGCAGTACTTC.

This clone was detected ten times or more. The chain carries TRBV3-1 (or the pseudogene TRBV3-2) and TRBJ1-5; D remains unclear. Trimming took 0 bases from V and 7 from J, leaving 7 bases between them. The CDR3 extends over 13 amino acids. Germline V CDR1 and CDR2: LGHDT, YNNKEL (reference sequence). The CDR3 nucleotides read TGTGCCAGCAGCCAAGATGACGGGCAGCCCCAGCATTTT. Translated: CASSQDDGQPQHF.

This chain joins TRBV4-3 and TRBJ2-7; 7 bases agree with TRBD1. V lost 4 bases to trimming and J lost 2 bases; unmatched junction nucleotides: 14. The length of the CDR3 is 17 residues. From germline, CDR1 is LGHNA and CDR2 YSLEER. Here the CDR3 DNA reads TGCGCCAGCAGCCTAGATGGGCCGGGACAGCCGACCTACGAGCAGTACTTC. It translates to CASSLDGPGQPTYEQYF.

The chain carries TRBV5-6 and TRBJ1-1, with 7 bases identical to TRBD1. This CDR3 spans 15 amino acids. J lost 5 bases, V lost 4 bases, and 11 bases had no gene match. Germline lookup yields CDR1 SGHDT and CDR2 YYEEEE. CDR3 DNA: TGTGCCAGCAGCGGCTGGGACAGAAGGGGGACTGAAGCTTTCTTT. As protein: CASSGWDRRGTEAFF.

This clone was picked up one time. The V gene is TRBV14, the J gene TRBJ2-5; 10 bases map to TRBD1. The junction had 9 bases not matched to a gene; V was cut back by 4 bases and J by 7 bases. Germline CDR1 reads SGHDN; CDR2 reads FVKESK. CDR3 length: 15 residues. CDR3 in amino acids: CASSPLGQGKGTQYF. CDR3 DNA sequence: TGTGCCAGCAGCCCCCTGGGACAGGGGAAGGGGACCCAGTACTTC.

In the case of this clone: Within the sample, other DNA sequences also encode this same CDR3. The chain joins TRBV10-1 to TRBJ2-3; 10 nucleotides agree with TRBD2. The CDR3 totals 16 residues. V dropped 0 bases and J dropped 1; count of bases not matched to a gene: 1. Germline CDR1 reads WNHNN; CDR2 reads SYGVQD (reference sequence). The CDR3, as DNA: TGCGCCAGCAGTGAGTCCGGGACTAGCGGCACAGATACGCAGTATTTT. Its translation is CASSESGTSGTDTQYF.

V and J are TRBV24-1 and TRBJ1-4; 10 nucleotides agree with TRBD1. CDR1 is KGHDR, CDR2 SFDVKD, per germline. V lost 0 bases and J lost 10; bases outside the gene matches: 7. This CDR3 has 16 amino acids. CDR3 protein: CATSDLDRGLQRKLFF. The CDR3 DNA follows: TGTGCCACCAGTGATTTGGACAGGGGGCTACAGAGAAAACTGTTTTTT.

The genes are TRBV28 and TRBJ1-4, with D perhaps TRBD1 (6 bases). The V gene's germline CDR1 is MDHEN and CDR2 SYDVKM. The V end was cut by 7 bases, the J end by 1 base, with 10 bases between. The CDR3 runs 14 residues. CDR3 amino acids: CASITTGTNEKLFF. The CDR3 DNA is TGTGCCAGCATTACGACAGGAACTAATGAAAAACTGTTTTTT.

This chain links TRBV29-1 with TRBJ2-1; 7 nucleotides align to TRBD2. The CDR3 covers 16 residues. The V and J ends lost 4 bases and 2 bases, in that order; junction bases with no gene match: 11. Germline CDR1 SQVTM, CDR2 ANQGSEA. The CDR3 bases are TGCAGCGTTGGCCCCCTAGCGGCGGAGCCCTACAATGAGCAGTTCTTC. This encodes CSVGPLAAEPYNEQFF.

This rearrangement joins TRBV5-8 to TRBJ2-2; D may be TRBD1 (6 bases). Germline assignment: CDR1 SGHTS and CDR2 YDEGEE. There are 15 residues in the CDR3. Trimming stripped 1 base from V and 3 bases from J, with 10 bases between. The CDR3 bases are TGTGCCAGCAGCTTGCTGGGGGCGTACACCGGGGAGCTGTTTTTT. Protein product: CASSLLGAYTGELFF. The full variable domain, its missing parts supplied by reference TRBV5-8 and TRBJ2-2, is EAGVTQSPTHLIKTRGQQATLRCSPISGHTSVYWYQQALGLGLQFLLWYDEGEERNRGNFPPRFSGRQFPNYSSELNVNALELEDSALYLCASSLLGAYTGELFFGEGSRLTVL.

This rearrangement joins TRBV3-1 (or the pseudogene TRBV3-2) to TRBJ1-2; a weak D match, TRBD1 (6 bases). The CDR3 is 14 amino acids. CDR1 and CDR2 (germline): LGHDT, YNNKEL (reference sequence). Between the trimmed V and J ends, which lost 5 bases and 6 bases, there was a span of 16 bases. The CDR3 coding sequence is TGTGCCAGCAGCTACCTTCAGGGGACTAATGGCTACACCTTC. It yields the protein CASSYLQGTNGYTF.

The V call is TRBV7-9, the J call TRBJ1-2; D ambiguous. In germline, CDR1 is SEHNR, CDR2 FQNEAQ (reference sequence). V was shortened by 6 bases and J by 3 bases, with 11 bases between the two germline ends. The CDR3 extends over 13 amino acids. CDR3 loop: CASSHEGHYGYTF. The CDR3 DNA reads TGTGCCAGCAGTCATGAGGGCCACTATGGCTACACCTTC.

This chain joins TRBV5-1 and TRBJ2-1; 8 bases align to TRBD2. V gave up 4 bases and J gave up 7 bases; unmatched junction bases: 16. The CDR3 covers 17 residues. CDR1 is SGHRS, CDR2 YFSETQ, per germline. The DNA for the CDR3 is TGCGCCAGCAGCGTTAACGCCGGGACTAGGGCGCGGAATGAGCAGTTCTTC. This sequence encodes CASSVNAGTRARNEQFF.

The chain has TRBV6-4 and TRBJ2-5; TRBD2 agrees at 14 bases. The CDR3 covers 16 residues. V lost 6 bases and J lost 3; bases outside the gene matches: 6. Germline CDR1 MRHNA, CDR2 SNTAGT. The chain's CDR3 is CASSPTSGGAEETQYF. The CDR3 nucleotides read TGTGCCAGCAGCCCGACTAGCGGGGGGGCCGAAGAGACCCAGTACTTC.

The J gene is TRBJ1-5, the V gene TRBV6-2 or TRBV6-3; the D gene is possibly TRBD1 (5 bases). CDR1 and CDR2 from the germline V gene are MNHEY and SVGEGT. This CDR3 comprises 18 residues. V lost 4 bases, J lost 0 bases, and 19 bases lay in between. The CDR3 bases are TGTGCCAGCAGTTCCCCCCGGGAGGGGCCCTATAGCAATCAGCCCCAGCATTTT. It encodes CASSSPREGPYSNQPQHF.